This T cell receptor beta chain stems from a study of immune evolution from preneoplasia to lung adenocarcinoma. Regarding the study as a whole: Top clone share appeared to fall from AAH through AIS, MIA, adenocarcinoma.

Germline V gene sequence: CDR1 SEHNR, CDR2 FQNEAQ (reference sequence). The CDR3 has 19 amino acids. Trimming pared 2 bases from V and 0 bases from J, leaving 20 bases between. The repertoire was sequenced with immunoSEQ multiplex PCR; TCRdb's copy has only in-frame clones and lacks some. This sample has under 5,000 clones, with more than 80% found just once. Patient tissue came from resections in Japan or China, 2014–2017. A remark on this clone: Its cognate antigen is unknown.

V usage is TRBV7-9 and J usage is TRBJ2-4, with D possibly matching TRBD2 (6 bases). The TCR comes from an older person with lung adenocarcinoma. Sequenced material: FFPE adjacent normal lung tissue. The DNA for the CDR3 is TGTGCCAGCAGCTTATATCGCGGGGACGGAGGGCTAGCCAAAAACATTCAGTACTTC. It is translated as CASSLYRGDGGLAKNIQYF.